The 10 T cell receptor beta chains in this list originate from one sample, sequenced in a study of blood T cells in healthy people across ages. A second about 7 to 12 cycle PCR used barcoded and J-beta primers. MiXCR, run by TCRdb on the 5' RACE reads, gives a single entry per CDR3 protein. The repertoire includes about 1.8 million distinct CDR3 sequences, around half of them detected once, and roughly 2% sits in the top ten. The sample was blood. These receptors originate from a woman between 40 and 55 years old in good health.

The chain has TRBV20-1 and TRBJ1-5, with D unresolved. Germline V gene sequence: CDR1 DFQATT, CDR2 SNEGSKA (reference sequence). This CDR3 is built from 13 residues. V lost 3 bases, J lost 4 bases, and 10 bases lay in between. The CDR3 reads CSASPQPNQPQHF. CDR3 sequence (DNA): TGCAGTGCTAGCCCCCAGCCGAATCAGCCCCAGCATTTT.

Of note for this clonotype: The junction does not match germline at one end; this may be a read error. This chain joins TRBV28 and TRBJ2-7; D is possibly TRBD1 (6 bases). Germline CDR1 and CDR2: MDHEN and SYDVKM. This CDR3 comprises 15 residues. The CDR3 DNA is TGTGCCTGCAGTTCGCTCGGTCAGGGGCAGAACGAGCAGTACTTC. Its protein is CACSSLGQGQNEQYF.

The table lists this clonotype with a count of one. The junction does not match germline at one end; this may be a read error. The chain joins TRBV6-2 or TRBV6-3 to TRBJ1-5, with 10 bases identical to TRBD1. The CDR3 runs 18 residues. Germline assignment: CDR1 MNHEY and CDR2 SVGEGT. The chain's CDR3 is CASSAREDRGNSNQPQHF. CDR3 DNA: TGTGCCAGCAGTGCAAGGGAGGACAGGGGGAATAGCAATCAGCCACAGCATTTT.

The chain joins TRBV5-5 to TRBJ2-3; 7 nucleotides line up with TRBD2. This CDR3 has 15 amino acids. Germline CDR1 SGHKS, CDR2 YYEKEE (reference sequence). The V gene end was trimmed by 0 bases and the J gene end by 7 bases; junction bases not matched to a gene: 8. CDR3 nucleotides: TGTGCCAGCAGCTTGGACCTAGCGGAAGGGTATACGCAGTATTTT. It specifies CASSLDLAEGYTQYF.

This clonotype turned up a few times. The chain is built from TRBV12-3 or TRBV12-4 and TRBJ2-1; 9 bases agree with TRBD2. There are 16 residues in the CDR3. V dropped 6 bases and J dropped 2; count of bases not matched to a gene: 8. The CDR3 loop reads CASRESGGLTYNEQFF. CDR3 nucleotide sequence: TGTGCCAGCAGGGAGAGCGGGGGGCTGACCTACAATGAGCAGTTCTTC.

This chain joins TRBV7-9 and TRBJ2-5; no clear D gene. V shed 1 base and J shed 11 bases, with 14 bases lying between them. The germline gives CDR1 SEHNR, CDR2 FQNEAQ (reference sequence). The CDR3 is 13 residues long. The CDR3 DNA follows: TGTGCCAGCAGCTTAGTAGTGGGGTTAGAGCAGTACTTC. It specifies CASSLVVGLEQYF.

The V gene is TRBV7-6, the J gene TRBJ2-5; D unresolved. Germline V CDR1 and CDR2: SGHVS, FNYEAQ. The length of the CDR3 is 15 residues. V was trimmed by 0 bases and J by 0 bases, leaving 8 bases between them. This CDR3 reads CASSLANRHQETQYF. For the CDR3, the DNA is TGTGCCAGCAGCTTAGCCAACAGACACCAAGAGACCCAGTACTTC.

This clonotype was seen more than once but under ten times. The V call is TRBV20-1, the J call TRBJ2-7; 7 nucleotides match TRBD1. Germline V gene lookup returns CDR1 DFQATT and CDR2 SNEGSKA (reference sequence). The trim removed 6 bases at V and 5 bases at J, leaving 10 bases unmatched. The CDR3 consists of 13 residues. The DNA of the CDR3 is TGCAGTGCCCCGAAAGGGGGCCTCAACGAGCAGTACTTC. Translation: CSAPKGGLNEQYF.

The chain employs TRBV29-1 and TRBJ2-3, with TRBD1 matching 12 bases. Germline values: CDR1 SQVTM, CDR2 ANQGSEA. The CDR3 runs to 15 residues. V gave up 7 bases and J gave up 0 bases; unmatched junction bases: 5. The CDR3: CSAGQGARSTDTQYF. In DNA, the CDR3 is TGCAGCGCGGGACAGGGGGCCCGGAGCACAGATACGCAGTATTTT.

V is TRBV2 and J is TRBJ2-1; D remains unclear. Germline V lookup: CDR1 SNHLY, CDR2 FYNNEI. Trimming pared 3 bases from V and 6 bases from J, leaving 12 bases between. There are 14 residues in the CDR3. The CDR3, as DNA: TGTGCCAGCAGTGATCGGGCAGTATCCAATGAGCAGTTCTTC. This gives the protein CASSDRAVSNEQFF.